These T cell receptor beta chains were read from a single sample in a study of cytomegalovirus exposure and HLA in healthy donors. The data were produced by immunoSEQ multiplex PCR, yet TCRdb's version contains in-frame clones alone and is incomplete. Its table records more than 95,000 clones. The sample taken for sequencing was PBMCs. The origin of the receptors is a man younger than 40 in good health and CMV-seronegative. CDR3s include the opening cysteine and the closing phenylalanine or tryptophan.

V gene: TRBV9
CDR3 protein: CASSQAGGRYEQYF

V gene: TRBV2
CDR3 protein: CASRGPDRYGELFF

V gene: TRBV19
CDR3 protein: CASSEQRDSEQYF

V gene: TRBV18
CDR3 protein: CASSPEHRGYTEAFF

V gene: TRBV29-1
CDR3 protein: CSVEGTVQETQYF

V gene: TRBV28
CDR3 protein: CASRTRDRANQPQHF

V gene: TRBV4-1
CDR3 protein: CASSQDYGLADNEQFF

V gene: TRBV10-3
CDR3 protein: CAISDDRGTGNTIYF

V gene: TRBV19
CDR3 protein: CASRNRGQETQYF

V gene: TRBV7-2
CDR3 protein: CASSPGLAPYNEQFF

V gene: TRBV6-5
CDR3 protein: CASSADRANYNEQFF

V gene: TRBV5-1
CDR3 protein: CASSPLPAGLAYEQYF

V gene: TRBV30
CDR3 protein: CAWTDRGYPEAFF

V gene: TRBV9
CDR3 protein: CASSGTDRVGNTIYF

V gene: TRBV28
CDR3 protein: CASGRDTIYF

V gene: TRBV5-1
CDR3 protein: CASSLLRDTHSPLHF

V gene: TRBV29-1
CDR3 protein: CSVAGGEAEQYF

V gene: TRBV4-1
CDR3 protein: CASSQGGGPRETQYF

V gene: TRBV30
CDR3 protein: CAWSVSRAGNEQYF

V gene: TRBV7-2
CDR3 protein: CASRPTPTHYEQYF

V gene: TRBV5-1
CDR3 protein: CASSLQGEVKTQYF

V gene: TRBV10-3
CDR3 protein: CAISDGTGAFRHF

V gene: TRBV6-1
CDR3 protein: CASSAPPGHQSFPPNF

V gene: TRBV28
CDR3 protein: CAIGRNTEAFF

V gene: TRBV2
CDR3 protein: CASSEGGQPTEAFF

V gene: TRBV5-1
CDR3 protein: CASSEDRGDEKLFF

V gene: TRBV30
CDR3 protein: CAWSNGQGMLFF

V gene: TRBV6-5
CDR3 protein: CASKRDRHTGELFF

V gene: TRBV5-4
CDR3 protein: CASSQGGLAGEYEQYF

V gene: TRBV11-2
CDR3 protein: CASSKRTGSYNEQFF

V gene: TRBV7-8
CDR3 protein: CASSLAGSQGGNEKLFF

V gene: TRBV28
CDR3 protein: CASSSSGEGQETQYF

V gene: TRBV5-1
CDR3 protein: CASSRGGTTDTQYF

V gene: TRBV5-5
CDR3 protein: CASSYSPTGYGYTF

V gene: TRBV6-5
CDR3 protein: CASSSGEAYEQYF